The 29 T cell receptor beta chains below come from one sample, sequenced in a study of blood T cell repertoires in COVID-19. Profiled with immunoSEQ multiplex PCR; TCRdb holds only in-frame clones, not every one. The sample has about 370,000 clones, around 91% seen once. What was sequenced was PBMCs or T cells enriched from blood (not recorded which). These receptors were collected from a man in his late teens or twenties who had recovered from COVID-19.

This chain connects TRBV10-3 to TRBJ2-1; D is unresolved. CDR3 size: 15 residues. V was shortened by 3 bases and J by 4 bases, with 13 bases between the two germline ends. Per the germline V gene, CDR1 is ENHRY and CDR2 is SYGVKD. CDR3 coding DNA: TGTGCCATCAGTGATGGCGGTATAAATTACAATGAGCAGTTCTTC. Its protein product is CAISDGGINYNEQFF.

This rearrangement joins TRBV9 to TRBJ1-1; D gene uncertain. Germline CDR1 is SGDLS and CDR2 is YYNGEE. The CDR3 is 15 amino acids. Trimming cost V 1 base and J 1 base, with 11 bases left between them. DNA of the CDR3: TGTGCCAGCAGCGTATCAGGTCAGTCGAACACTGAAGCTTTCTTT. It encodes CASSVSGQSNTEAFF.

The V and J genes are TRBV10-3 and TRBJ1-4; 7 nucleotides agree with TRBD1. The CDR3 length is 16 residues. CDR1 and CDR2 from the germline V gene are ENHRY and SYGVKD. Losses at the gene ends were 0 bases for V and 8 bases for J; bases not matched to a gene: 9. CDR3 nucleotides: TGTGCCATCAGTGAGTCGATTGGACAGGTGGGCGAAAAACTGTTTTTT. Its protein product is CAISESIGQVGEKLFF.

The rearrangement uses TRBV6-5 and TRBJ1-3, with 7 bases aligning to TRBD1. CDR1 and CDR2 (germline): MNHEY, SVGAGI. V was pared by 6 bases and J by 0 bases, with 5 bases of the junction left unmatched. The CDR3 is 15 amino acids. The CDR3 bases are TGTGCCAGCAGCCACCAGGGGGACTCTGGAAACACCATATATTTT. It yields the protein CASSHQGDSGNTIYF.

There are a few counts of this clone. The rearrangement links TRBV7-9 to TRBJ2-7; TRBD1 matches 7 bases. The CDR3 loop spans 14 amino acids. V trimming: 3 bases; J trimming: 5 bases; junction bases outside the gene matches: 7. Germline V gene lookup returns CDR1 SEHNR and CDR2 FQNEAQ (reference sequence). The CDR3 reads CASSLQTGSDEQYF. CDR3 in DNA: TGTGCCAGCAGCTTGCAGACAGGGAGTGACGAGCAGTACTTC.

The gene calls are TRBV9 and TRBJ2-5; TRBD1 agrees at 7 bases. Germline V gene lookup returns CDR1 SGDLS and CDR2 YYNGEE. CDR3 length: 15 amino acids. With V trimmed by 5 bases and J by 1 base, 8 bases remained unmatched. CDR3 coding DNA: TGTGCCAGCAGACCCCGACAGGGCGTCCAAGAGACCCAGTACTTC. Its translation is CASRPRQGVQETQYF.

This sequence joins TRBV10-3 and TRBJ1-2, with TRBD1 matching over 7 bases. Trimming removed 0 bases from V and 0 bases from J; junction bases left unmatched: 7. The CDR3 totals 17 residues. CDR1 and CDR2 from the germline V gene are ENHRY and SYGVKD. The CDR3 DNA is TGTGCCATCAGTGAGTCGAAATTGGGACAGTCTAACTATGGCTACACCTTC. Protein: CAISESKLGQSNYGYTF.

The gene calls are TRBV7-3 and TRBJ2-1; maybe TRBD1 (5 bases). Germline loops: CDR1 SGHTA, CDR2 FQGTGA. Trimming cost V 4 bases and J 10 bases, with 17 bases left between them. The CDR3 is 14 residues long. CDR3 bases: TGTGCCAGCAGCTCGGACACCTTCGGTAAGGAGCAGTTCTTC. Its translation: CASSSDTFGKEQFF. The whole variable domain, filled in from reference TRBV7-3 and TRBJ2-1, reads GAGVSQTPSNKVTEKGKYVELRCDPISGHTALYWYRQSLGQGPEFLIYFQGTGAADDSGLPNDRFFAVRPEGSVSTLKIQRTERGDSAVYLCASSSDTFGKEQFFGPGTRLTVL.

This chain links TRBV29-1 with TRBJ1-4, with 8 bases fitting TRBD1. From germline, CDR1 is SQVTM and CDR2 ANQGSEA. The CDR3 spans 14 residues. Germline trimming cut 6 bases from V and 1 base from J; bases unmatched to any gene: 4. CDR3 nucleotide sequence: TGCAGCGTCTCACAGGGGGTAACTAATGAAAAACTGTTTTTT. Translated, it gives CSVSQGVTNEKLFF.

The rearrangement joins TRBV4-3 to TRBJ2-3; 7 bases map to TRBD2. The CDR3 consists of 17 residues. CDR1 LGHNA and CDR2 YSLEER come from the germline V gene. With 4 bases clipped from V and 0 bases from J, the junction kept 10 bases outside the gene matches. CDR3 nucleotide sequence: TGCGCCAGCAGCCTTTCAACTGGCGGGGGTAGCACAGATACGCAGTATTTT. This sequence encodes CASSLSTGGGSTDTQYF.

The sample holds many counts of this clone. V is TRBV6-4 and J is TRBJ2-3; 7 bases line up with TRBD2. CDR3 length: 15 amino acids. The J segment lost 0 bases and the V segment lost 2 bases, leaving 2 bases of the junction unmatched. CDR1 and CDR2 from the germline V gene are MRHNA and SNTAGT. Here the CDR3 DNA reads TGTGCCAGCAGTGACGGGCGGGGGAGCACAGATACGCAGTATTTT. Translating gives CASSDGRGSTDTQYF.

J is TRBJ1-2 and V is TRBV19; 8 nucleotides agree with TRBD1. The CDR3 length is 16 residues. J lost 8 bases, V lost 6 bases, and 17 bases had no gene match. Looked up from germline, CDR1 is LNHDA and CDR2 is SQIVND (reference sequence). CDR3 bases: TGTGCCAGTAGCACCCAACCCCTCGGACAGGGAGGCGGCTACACCTTC. It yields the protein CASSTQPLGQGGGYTF.

This chain uses TRBV25-1 with TRBJ2-1; no firm D call. Germline CDR1 and CDR2: MGHDK and SYGVNS. V lost 6 bases to trimming and J lost 4 bases, with 7 bases between them. This CDR3 comprises 12 residues. The CDR3 here is CASRTGYNEQFF. The CDR3 DNA is TGTGCCAGCAGAACCGGGTACAATGAGCAGTTCTTC.

The J gene is TRBJ1-3, the V gene TRBV5-4; 7 bases align to TRBD1. Trimming removed 4 bases from V and 0 bases from J; junction bases left unmatched: 7. The CDR3 contains 16 residues. CDR1 SGHNT and CDR2 YYREEE come from the germline V gene (reference sequence). The CDR3 spells CASSPGTDFSGNTIYF. The CDR3 nucleotides are TGTGCCAGCAGCCCCGGGACAGACTTCTCTGGAAACACCATATATTTT.

The V gene is TRBV30, the J gene TRBJ1-5, with D possibly TRBD1 on 6 matching bases. Trimming removed 0 bases at V and 1 base at J, with 10 bases between. Per the germline V gene, CDR1 is GTSNPN and CDR2 is SVGIG (reference sequence). This CDR3 region has 15 residues. CDR3: CAWSVQGASNQPQHF. The DNA of the CDR3 is TGTGCCTGGAGTGTACAGGGAGCGAGCAATCAGCCCCAGCATTTT.

The CDR3 nucleotides are TGTGCCAGCAGCCAATCAGGGGGTCCATACGAGCAGTACTTC. The encoded protein is CASSQSGGPYEQYF. This chain uses TRBV3-1 (or the pseudogene TRBV3-2) with TRBJ2-7; the match to TRBD1 covers 7 bases. Germline V gives CDR1 LGHDT, CDR2 YNNKEL (reference sequence). The V gene end was trimmed by 2 bases and the J gene end by 4 bases; junction bases not matched to a gene: 5. This CDR3 spans 14 amino acids.

This clone has just one count. The same CDR3 arises from other DNA sequences in this sample as well. The chain employs TRBV28 and TRBJ2-1; possible D gene TRBD2, 6 bases. Trimming pared 3 bases from V and 9 bases from J, leaving 12 bases between. The germline gives CDR1 MDHEN, CDR2 SYDVKM. The CDR3 contains 13 residues. CDR3 loop: CASSLGGAGEQFF. DNA for the CDR3: TGTGCCAGCAGTTTGGGCGGGGCGGGTGAGCAGTTCTTC.

The CDR3 region has the DNA TGTGCCAGCGCAACAGGCTCCTATGGCTACACCTTC. Translated, it gives CASATGSYGYTF. The chain carries TRBV19 and TRBJ1-2, with D possibly TRBD1 on 5 matching bases. Germline V gene data show CDR1 as LNHDA and CDR2 as SQIVND (reference sequence). CDR3 length: 12 residues. Trimming stripped 9 bases from V and 4 bases from J, with 12 bases between.

A note on this clone: This sample also contains other DNA sequences that code for the same CDR3. This chain uses TRBV12-3 or TRBV12-4 with TRBJ1-1; D not resolved. V dropped 4 bases and J dropped 0 bases, with 6 bases sitting between them. The CDR3 spans 13 residues. Written as DNA, the CDR3 is TGTGCCAGCAGTTCCGGAGTGAACACTGAAGCTTTCTTT. Its protein is CASSSGVNTEAFF.

CDR3 sequence: CASSLISGGDYEQFF. CDR3 nucleotide sequence: TGTGCCAGCAGCTTAATTAGCGGGGGGGACTATGAGCAGTTCTTC. The chain employs TRBV7-3 and TRBJ2-1; 11 bases map to TRBD2. V trimming: 1 base; J trimming: 8 bases; junction bases outside the gene matches: 4. Germline V lookup: CDR1 SGHTA, CDR2 FQGTGA. The CDR3 sequence is 15 residues long.

The gene calls are TRBV18 and TRBJ1-5; TRBD1 agrees at 10 bases. The CDR3 runs 14 residues. J lost 6 bases, V lost 2 bases, and 1 base had no gene match. Germline V gene lookup returns CDR1 KGHSH and CDR2 LQKENI. CDR3 in amino acids: CASSPRDRGQPQHF. CDR3 nucleotide sequence: TGTGCCAGCTCACCAAGGGACAGGGGTCAGCCCCAGCATTTT.

The chain recombines TRBV9 with TRBJ1-2; 10 bases are a match to TRBD1. From germline, CDR1 is SGDLS and CDR2 YYNGEE. The CDR3 consists of 15 residues. V shed 2 bases and J 7 bases; nucleotides not matched to a gene: 8. The CDR3 region has the DNA TGTGCCAGCAGCGTCCCTCGACAGGGGGCACGTGGCTACACCTTC. It is translated as CASSVPRQGARGYTF. Variable domain in full (rest from reference TRBV9 and TRBJ1-2): DSGVTQTPKHLITATGQRVTLRCSPRSGDLSVYWYQQSLDQGLQFLIQYYNGEERAKGNILERFSAQQFPDLHSELNLSSLELGDSALYFCASSVPRQGARGYTFGSGTRLTVV.

The count of this clone is one. J is TRBJ1-2 and V is TRBV7-2, with TRBD1 matching 7 bases. The V segment lost 1 base and the J segment 4 bases; nucleotides outside the gene matches: 6. The CDR3 loop spans 15 amino acids. From germline, CDR1 is SGHTA and CDR2 FQGNSA. CDR3 sequence reads: CASSLEGGAGYGYTF. The CDR3 coding sequence is TGTGCCAGCAGCTTAGAAGGGGGCGCTGGCTATGGCTACACCTTC. The full variable domain, rest sourced from reference TRBV7-2 and TRBJ1-2, is GAGVSQSPSNKVTEKGKDVELRCDPISGHTALYWYRQSLGQGLEFLIYFQGNSAPDKSGLPSDRFSAERTGGSVSTLTIQRTQQEDSAVYLCASSLEGGAGYGYTFGSGTRLTVV.

This clone was seen more than once but under ten times. The chain employs TRBV5-6 and TRBJ2-1; D is unresolved. Per the germline V gene, CDR1 is SGHDT and CDR2 is YYEEEE. With 1 base removed from V and 2 bases from J, the gap between germline ends came to 10 bases. The CDR3 consists of 15 residues. The CDR3: CASSLSGITYNEQFF. DNA for the CDR3: TGTGCCAGCAGCTTGTCGGGTATAACCTACAATGAGCAGTTCTTC.

This clone was recorded a few times. The V and J genes are TRBV7-9 and TRBJ1-2; D is unresolved. The V end lost 5 bases, the J end lost 3 bases, and 13 bases lay between the germline ends. The germline V gene has CDR1 SEHNR and CDR2 FQNEAQ (reference sequence). This CDR3 spans 14 amino acids. The CDR3 nucleotides read TGTGCCAGCAGCCTCGTGACATTCGACTATGGCTACACCTTC. Protein: CASSLVTFDYGYTF.

This chain uses TRBV9 with TRBJ2-6; possible D gene TRBD2, 5 bases. The CDR3 contains 14 residues. Trimming took 6 bases from V and 1 from J, leaving 8 bases between them. Germline assignment: CDR1 SGDLS and CDR2 YYNGEE. The CDR3 loop is CASTWESGANVLTF. The CDR3 DNA is TGTGCCAGCACCTGGGAGTCTGGGGCCAACGTCCTGACTTTC.

This chain joins TRBV2 and TRBJ1-1, with D hard to call. CDR3 length: 12 amino acids. The germline V and J ends were trimmed by 6 bases and 1 base, with 6 bases remaining between them. CDR1 and CDR2 from the germline V gene are SNHLY and FYNNEI. CDR3 in amino acids: CASREQNTEAFF. The CDR3 DNA sequence: TGTGCCAGCAGAGAGCAGAACACTGAAGCTTTCTTT.

The chain joins TRBV7-2 to TRBJ2-1; perhaps TRBD2 as D (6 bases). V was shortened by 2 bases and J by 0 bases, with 20 bases between the two germline ends. The CDR3 totals 19 residues. From germline, CDR1 is SGHTA and CDR2 FQGNSA. The CDR3 DNA is TGTGCCAGCAGCTTAAGGGACTTCCTTGCCTTAAGCTCCTACAATGAGCAGTTCTTC. Translated, it gives CASSLRDFLALSSYNEQFF.

The V call is TRBV24-1, the J call TRBJ2-1; D gene unclear. Germline CDR1 reads KGHDR; CDR2 reads SFDVKD. CDR3 length: 15 amino acids. Trimming shortened V by 5 bases and J by 0 bases, and 10 bases separated the two germline ends. This chain's CDR3 is CATSGLRSSYNEQFF. CDR3 sequence (DNA): TGTGCCACCAGTGGGTTACGGAGCTCCTACAATGAGCAGTTCTTC.